This record covers a single TCR beta chain. Its antigen is still unknown. The DNA ends 3 residues before the CDR3 does, and the rest of the CDR3 is filled in from the germline J gene. The germline CDR1 and CDR2 sequences are SGHRS and YFSETQ. The CDR3 has 15 amino acids. V was pared by 5 bases and J by 0 bases, with 12 bases between. Repertoires were generated with immunoSEQ multiplex PCR, while TCRdb's copy carries only in-frame clones and drops some. This sample's clone table lists roughly 40,000 clones. Prevalent HPV16 infections were excluded; only incident single HPV16 infections included. This sample stems from a study of T cells in women clearing cervical HPV infection. On the study more broadly: Control women cleared a single incident HPV16 infection within 12 months. General study points: Controls had more TRBV6-7 (0.16%) than cases (0.11%). Repertoire richness, not evenness, was significantly elevated in CIN3+ cases versus controls.

The sample comprised blood buffy coat. The rearrangement links TRBV5-1 to TRBJ2-1; no firm D call. The receptor comes from a woman aged 18 to 75 with a cervical HPV16 infection that either progressed to CIN3+ or cleared (not recorded which). CDR3 bases read: TGCGCCAGCAGACCCTTTCGTAGCTCCTACAATGAG. Translation: CASRPFRSSYNE. The whole CDR3 reads CASRPFRSSYNEQFF. Drawing the rest from reference TRBV5-1 and TRBJ2-1, the complete variable domain is KAGVTQTPRYLIKTRGQQVTLSCSPISGHRSVSWYQQTPGQGLQFLFEYFSETQRNKGNFPGRFSGRQFSNSRSEMNVSTLELGDSALYLCASRPFRSSYNEQFFGPGTRLTVL.